This T cell receptor beta chain was recovered during a study of blood T cell repertoires in COVID-19. Background on the study: There were acute and convalescent COVID-19 samples, and they came from the United States, Italy and Spain.

CDR3 size: 14 residues. Germline CDR1 reads SGHNT; CDR2 reads YYREEE (reference sequence). The V end was cut by 4 bases, the J end by 2 bases, with 12 bases between. Profiled with immunoSEQ multiplex PCR; TCRdb holds only in-frame clones, not every one. The data show tens of thousands of clones, 88% seen once. Sequenced: peripheral blood. This receptor was obtained from a human donor in a cohort sampled during active COVID-19. The chain joins TRBV5-4 to TRBJ2-5; TRBD2 might be the D (6 bases). Here the CDR3 DNA reads TGTGCCAGCAGCGGTACGGGGGTTCAAGAGACCCAGTACTTC. This codes for CASSGTGVQETQYF.